This T cell receptor (beta chain) derives from a study of blood T cells in healthy people across ages. Germline lookup yields CDR1 DFQATT and CDR2 SNEGSKA (reference sequence). The V segment lost 2 bases and the J segment 0 bases; nucleotides outside the gene matches: 2. CDR3 length: 15 amino acids. Primers used in a second PCR of about 6 to 11 cycles were a sample-barcoded 5' primer and a J-beta primer mix. TCRdb re-called the 5' RACE reads with MiXCR, one entry per CDR3 protein. The table lists over 750,000 distinct CDR3 sequences, approximately 25% of them singletons, with under 9.5% in the top ten. This clonotype has just a few counts. The sample was also linked to a second study, of T cells of mothers and their children.

The sample comprised blood. The clonotype comes from a boy younger than 18 in good health. The chain employs TRBV20-1 and TRBJ2-1; TRBD2 agrees at 9 bases. For the CDR3, the DNA is TGCAGTGCTAGAAATAGCGGGGGCTCCTACAATGAGCAGTTCTTC. Residues: CSARNSGGSYNEQFF.